The entry below gives a single T cell receptor beta chain sequence along with its context. Participants were aged about 18 to 90 years from approximately 24 US areas. J was trimmed by 4 bases and V by 8 bases; bases with no gene match: 12. Germline V gives CDR1 MDHEN, CDR2 SYDVKM. The CDR3 extends over 15 amino acids. The data derive from a study of blood T cell repertoires in COVID-19. Libraries were prepared by immunoSEQ multiplex PCR; TCRdb keeps only in-frame clonotypes and omits some of them. The sample contains approximately 280,000 clones, nearly 90% of which appear only once. The specimen sequenced was PBMCs or T cells enriched from blood (not recorded which). The chain carries TRBV28 and TRBJ1-2; 8 nucleotides line up with TRBD1. The receptor was isolated from a woman in her sixties or seventies who had recovered from COVID-19. The CDR3 DNA is TGTGCCAGCGTCTTGGGCCAGGGGGCGGTCTATGGCTACACCTTC. It yields the protein CASVLGQGAVYGYTF.